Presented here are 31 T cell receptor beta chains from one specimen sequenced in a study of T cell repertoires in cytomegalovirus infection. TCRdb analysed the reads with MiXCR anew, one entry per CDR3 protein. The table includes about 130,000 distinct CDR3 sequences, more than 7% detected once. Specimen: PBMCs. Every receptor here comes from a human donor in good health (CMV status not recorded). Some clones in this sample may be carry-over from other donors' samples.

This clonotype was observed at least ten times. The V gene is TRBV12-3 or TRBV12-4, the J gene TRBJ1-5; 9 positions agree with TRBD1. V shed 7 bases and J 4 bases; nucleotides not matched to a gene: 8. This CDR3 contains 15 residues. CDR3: CASNYGTGKNQPQHF. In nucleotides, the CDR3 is TGTGCCAGCAACTACGGGACAGGGAAAAATCAGCCCCAGCATTTT.

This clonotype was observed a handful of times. CDR3 nucleotides: TGTGCCAGCAGCCCCTCCATCTCGACAGATACGCAGTATTTT. This encodes CASSPSISTDTQYF. The rearrangement links TRBV4-2 to TRBJ2-3, with unresolved D. The CDR3 length is 14 residues. Trimming left V 4 bases short and J 3 bases short, with 11 bases between. The germline V gene has CDR1 LGHNA and CDR2 YNFKEQ.

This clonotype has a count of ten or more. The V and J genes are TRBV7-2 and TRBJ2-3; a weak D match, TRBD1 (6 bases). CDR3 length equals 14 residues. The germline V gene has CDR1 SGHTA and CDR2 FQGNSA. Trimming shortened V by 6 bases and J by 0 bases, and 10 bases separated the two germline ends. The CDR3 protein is CASSDRTSTDTQYF. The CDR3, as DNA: TGTGCCAGCAGTGACAGGACTAGCACAGATACGCAGTATTTT.

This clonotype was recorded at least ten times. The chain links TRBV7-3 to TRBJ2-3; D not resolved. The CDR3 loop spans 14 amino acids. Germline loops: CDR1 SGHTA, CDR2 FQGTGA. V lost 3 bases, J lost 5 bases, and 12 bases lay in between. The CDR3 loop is CASSFGPAGDTQYF. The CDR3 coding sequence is TGTGCCAGCAGCTTTGGGCCCGCTGGAGATACGCAGTATTTT.

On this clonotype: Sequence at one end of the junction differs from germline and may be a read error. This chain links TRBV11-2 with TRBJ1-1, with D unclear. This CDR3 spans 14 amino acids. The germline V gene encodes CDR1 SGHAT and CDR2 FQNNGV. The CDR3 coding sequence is TGTGCCAGCAGCTCAGAGGCGGGGAACACTGAAGTTTTCTTT. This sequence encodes CASSSEAGNTEVFF. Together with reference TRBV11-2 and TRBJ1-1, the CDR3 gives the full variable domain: EAGVAQSPRYKIIEKRQSVAFWCNPISGHATLYWYQQILGQGPKLLIQFQNNGVVDDSQLPKDRFSAERLKGVDSTLKIQPAKLEDSAVYLCASSSEAGNTEVFFGQGTRLTVV.

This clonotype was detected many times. The CDR3 DNA reads TGCGCCAGCAGCTTGGAACCCAGGGGCCGGGATACGCAGTATTTT. Translating gives CASSLEPRGRDTQYF. The rearrangement uses TRBV5-1 and TRBJ2-3; D may be TRBD1 (6 bases). The CDR3 consists of 15 residues. The germline CDR1 and CDR2 sequences are SGHRS and YFSETQ. V lost 0 bases, J lost 6 bases, and 14 bases lay in between.

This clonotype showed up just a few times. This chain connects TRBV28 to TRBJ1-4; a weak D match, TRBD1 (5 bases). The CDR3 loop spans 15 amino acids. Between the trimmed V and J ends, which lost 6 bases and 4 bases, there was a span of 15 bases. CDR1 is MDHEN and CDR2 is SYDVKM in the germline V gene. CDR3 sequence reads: CASSLPGTDNEKLFF. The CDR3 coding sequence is TGTGCCAGCAGCCTTCCCGGGACGGATAATGAAAAACTGTTTTTT. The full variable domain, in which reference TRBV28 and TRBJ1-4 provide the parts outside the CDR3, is DVKVTQSSRYLVKRTGEKVFLECVQDMDHENMFWYRQDPGLGLRLIYFSYDVKMKEKGDIPEGYSVSREKKERFSLILESASTNQTSMYLCASSLPGTDNEKLFFGSGTQLSVL.

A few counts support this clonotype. The CDR3 reads CASSYSISRTGGTLSQPQHF. The CDR3 coding sequence is TGTGCCAGCAGTTACTCGATATCCCGGACAGGGGGGACCTTGAGTCAGCCCCAGCATTTT. The V and J genes are TRBV6-6 and TRBJ1-5; 10 bases fit TRBD1. Germline CDR1 and CDR2: MNHNY and SVGAGI (reference sequence). The CDR3 has 20 amino acids. Trimming removed 0 bases from V and 6 bases from J; junction bases left unmatched: 17.

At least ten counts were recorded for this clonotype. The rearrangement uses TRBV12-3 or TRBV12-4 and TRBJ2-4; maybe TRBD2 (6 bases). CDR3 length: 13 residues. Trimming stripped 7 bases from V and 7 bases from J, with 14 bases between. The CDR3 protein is CASTPWGRNIQYF. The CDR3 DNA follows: TGTGCCAGCACCCCATGGGGGAGGAACATTCAGTACTTC.

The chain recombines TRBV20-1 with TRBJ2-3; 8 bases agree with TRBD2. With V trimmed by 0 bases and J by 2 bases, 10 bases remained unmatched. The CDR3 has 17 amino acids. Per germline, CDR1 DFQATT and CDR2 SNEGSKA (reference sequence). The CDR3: CSARDLKGTSITDTQYF. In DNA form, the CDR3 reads TGCAGTGCTAGAGATCTTAAGGGGACTAGTATCACAGATACGCAGTATTTT.

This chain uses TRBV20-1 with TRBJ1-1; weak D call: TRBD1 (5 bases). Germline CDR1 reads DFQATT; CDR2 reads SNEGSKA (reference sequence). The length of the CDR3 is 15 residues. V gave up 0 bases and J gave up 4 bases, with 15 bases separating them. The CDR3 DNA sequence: TGCAGTGCTAGAGAGTCGAGTCGGGACGTCACTGAAGCTTTCTTT. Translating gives CSARESSRDVTEAFF.

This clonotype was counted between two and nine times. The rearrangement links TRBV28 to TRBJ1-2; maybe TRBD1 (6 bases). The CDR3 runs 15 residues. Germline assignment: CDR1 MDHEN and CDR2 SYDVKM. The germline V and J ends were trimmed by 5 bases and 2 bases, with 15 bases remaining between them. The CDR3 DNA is TGTGCCAGCAGTCCCTCCCCCGACAGGAACTATGGCTACACCTTC. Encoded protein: CASSPSPDRNYGYTF.

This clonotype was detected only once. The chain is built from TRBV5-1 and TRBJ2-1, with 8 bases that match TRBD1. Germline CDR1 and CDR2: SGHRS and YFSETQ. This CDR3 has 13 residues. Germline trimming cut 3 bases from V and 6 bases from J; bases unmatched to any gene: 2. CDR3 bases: TGCGCCAGCAGCTCGGACAGGGCCAATGAGCAGTTCTTC. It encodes CASSSDRANEQFF.

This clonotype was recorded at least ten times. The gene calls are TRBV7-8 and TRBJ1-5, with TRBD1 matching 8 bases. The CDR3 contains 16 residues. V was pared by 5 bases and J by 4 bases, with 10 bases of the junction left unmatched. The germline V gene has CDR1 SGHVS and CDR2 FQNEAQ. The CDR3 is CASSHPGQGGNQPQHF. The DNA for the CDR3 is TGTGCCAGCAGCCACCCCGGACAGGGCGGGAATCAGCCCCAGCATTTT.

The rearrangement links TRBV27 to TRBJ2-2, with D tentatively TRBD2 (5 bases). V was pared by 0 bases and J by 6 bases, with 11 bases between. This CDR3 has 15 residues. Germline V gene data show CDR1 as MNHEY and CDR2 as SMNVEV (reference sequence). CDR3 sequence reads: CASSLSIAGAGELFF. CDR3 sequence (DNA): TGTGCCAGCAGTTTATCGATTGCCGGGGCCGGGGAGCTGTTTTTT.

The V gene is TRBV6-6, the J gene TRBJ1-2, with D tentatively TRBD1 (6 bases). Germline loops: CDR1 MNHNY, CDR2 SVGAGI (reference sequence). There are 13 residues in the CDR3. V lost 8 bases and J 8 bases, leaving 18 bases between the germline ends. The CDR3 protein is CASASIQGWGYTF. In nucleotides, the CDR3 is TGTGCCAGCGCCTCGATACAGGGCTGGGGCTACACCTTC.

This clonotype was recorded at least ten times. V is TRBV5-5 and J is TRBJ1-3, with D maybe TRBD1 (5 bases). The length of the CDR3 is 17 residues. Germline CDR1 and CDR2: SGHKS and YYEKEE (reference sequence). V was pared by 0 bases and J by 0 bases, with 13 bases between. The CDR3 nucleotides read TGTGCCAGCAGCTTGGGCCCAGGGAGGAACTCTGGAAACACCATATATTTT. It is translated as CASSLGPGRNSGNTIYF.

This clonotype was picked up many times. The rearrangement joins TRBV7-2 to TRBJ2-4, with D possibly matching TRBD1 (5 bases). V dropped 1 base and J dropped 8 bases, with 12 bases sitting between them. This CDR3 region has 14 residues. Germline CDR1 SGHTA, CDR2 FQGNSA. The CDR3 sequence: CASSLDPGWDIQYF. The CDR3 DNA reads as TGTGCCAGCAGCTTAGATCCAGGGTGGGACATTCAGTACTTC.

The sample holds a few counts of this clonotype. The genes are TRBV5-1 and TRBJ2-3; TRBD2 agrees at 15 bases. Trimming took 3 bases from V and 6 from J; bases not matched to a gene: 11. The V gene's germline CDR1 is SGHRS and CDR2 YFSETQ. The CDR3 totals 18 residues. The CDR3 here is CASSSGLAGGPNLDTQYF. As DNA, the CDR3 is TGCGCCAGCAGCTCGGGACTAGCGGGGGGCCCAAACCTGGATACGCAGTATTTT.

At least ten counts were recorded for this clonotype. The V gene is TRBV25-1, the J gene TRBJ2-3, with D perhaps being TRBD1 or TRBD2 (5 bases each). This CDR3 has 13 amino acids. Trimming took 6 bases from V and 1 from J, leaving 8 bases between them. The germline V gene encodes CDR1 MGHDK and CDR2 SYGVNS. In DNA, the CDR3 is TGTGCCAGCAGCAGGGACGGCACAGATACGCAGTATTTT. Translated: CASSRDGTDTQYF.

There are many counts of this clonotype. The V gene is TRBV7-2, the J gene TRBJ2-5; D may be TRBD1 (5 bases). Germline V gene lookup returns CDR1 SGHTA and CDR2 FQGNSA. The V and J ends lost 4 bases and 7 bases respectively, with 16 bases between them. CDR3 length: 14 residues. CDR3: CASSSTRGFGTQYF. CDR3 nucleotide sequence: TGTGCCAGCAGCTCCACAAGGGGATTTGGGACCCAGTACTTC.

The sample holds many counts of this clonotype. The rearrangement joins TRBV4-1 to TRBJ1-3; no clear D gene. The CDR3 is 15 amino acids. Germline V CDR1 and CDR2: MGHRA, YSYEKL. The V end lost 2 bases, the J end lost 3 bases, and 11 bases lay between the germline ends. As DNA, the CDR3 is TGCGCCAGCAGCCAATCCACCACCCGTGGAAACACCATATATTTT. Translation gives CASSQSTTRGNTIYF.

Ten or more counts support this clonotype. DNA for the CDR3: TGTGCCAGCAGCTTAGGTGGAGGATTGAACACTGAAGCTTTCTTT. Protein product: CASSLGGGLNTEAFF. This sequence joins TRBV7-6 and TRBJ1-1; D is ambiguous. Germline V gives CDR1 SGHVS, CDR2 FNYEAQ. Trimming shortened V by 1 base and J by 0 bases, and 9 bases separated the two germline ends. This CDR3 has 15 amino acids. Supplemented by reference TRBV7-6 and TRBJ1-1, the full variable domain reads GAGVSQSPRYKVTKRGQDVALRCDPISGHVSLYWYRQALGQGPEFLTYFNYEAQQDKSGLPNDRFSAERPEGSISTLTIQRTEQRDSAMYRCASSLGGGLNTEAFFGQGTRLTVV.

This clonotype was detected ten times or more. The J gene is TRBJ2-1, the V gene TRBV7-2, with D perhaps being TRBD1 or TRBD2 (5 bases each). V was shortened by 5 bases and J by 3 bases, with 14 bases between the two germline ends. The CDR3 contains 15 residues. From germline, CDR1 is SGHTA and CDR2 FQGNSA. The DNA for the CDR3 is TGTGCCAGCAGCCCCCGTGGTGGGGGCTACAATGAGCAGTTCTTC. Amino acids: CASSPRGGGYNEQFF.

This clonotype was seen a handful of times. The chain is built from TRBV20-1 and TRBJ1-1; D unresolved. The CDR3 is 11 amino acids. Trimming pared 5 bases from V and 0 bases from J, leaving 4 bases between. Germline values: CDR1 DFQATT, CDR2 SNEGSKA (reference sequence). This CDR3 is CSAELNTEAFF. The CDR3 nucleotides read TGCAGTGCTGAACTGAACACTGAAGCTTTCTTT.

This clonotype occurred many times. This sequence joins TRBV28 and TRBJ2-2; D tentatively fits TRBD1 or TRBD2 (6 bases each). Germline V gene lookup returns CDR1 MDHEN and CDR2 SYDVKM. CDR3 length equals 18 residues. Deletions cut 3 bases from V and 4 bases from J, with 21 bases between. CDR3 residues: CASSFSPSGDTITGELFF. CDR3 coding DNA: TGTGCCAGCAGTTTTTCTCCCTCGGGGGACACAATCACCGGGGAGCTGTTTTTT.

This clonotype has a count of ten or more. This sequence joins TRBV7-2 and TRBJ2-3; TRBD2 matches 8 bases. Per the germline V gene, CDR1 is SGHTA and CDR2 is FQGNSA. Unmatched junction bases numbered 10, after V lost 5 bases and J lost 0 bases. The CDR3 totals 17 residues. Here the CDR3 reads CASSPRRLAFSTDTQYF. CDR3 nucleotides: TGTGCCAGCAGCCCTCGGAGACTAGCGTTTAGCACAGATACGCAGTATTTT. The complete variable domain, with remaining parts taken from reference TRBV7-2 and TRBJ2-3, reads GAGVSQSPSNKVTEKGKDVELRCDPISGHTALYWYRQSLGQGLEFLIYFQGNSAPDKSGLPSDRFSAERTGGSVSTLTIQRTQQEDSAVYLCASSPRRLAFSTDTQYFGPGTRLTVL.

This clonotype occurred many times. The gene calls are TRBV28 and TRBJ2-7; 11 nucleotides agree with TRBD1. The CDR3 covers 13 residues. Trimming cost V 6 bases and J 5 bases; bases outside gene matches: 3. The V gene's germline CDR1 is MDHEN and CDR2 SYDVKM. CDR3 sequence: CASRGTGGNEQYF. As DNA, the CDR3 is TGTGCCAGCAGAGGGACAGGGGGTAACGAGCAGTACTTC. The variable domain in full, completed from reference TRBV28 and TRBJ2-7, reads DVKVTQSSRYLVKRTGEKVFLECVQDMDHENMFWYRQDPGLGLRLIYFSYDVKMKEKGDIPEGYSVSREKKERFSLILESASTNQTSMYLCASRGTGGNEQYFGPGTRLTVT.

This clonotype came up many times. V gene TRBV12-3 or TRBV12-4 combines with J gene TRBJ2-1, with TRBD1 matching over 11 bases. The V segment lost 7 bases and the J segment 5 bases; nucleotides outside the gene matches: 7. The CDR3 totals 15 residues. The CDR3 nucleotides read TGTGCCAGCAACAAAGGACAGGGGGCTGACAATGAGCAGTTCTTC. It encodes CASNKGQGADNEQFF.

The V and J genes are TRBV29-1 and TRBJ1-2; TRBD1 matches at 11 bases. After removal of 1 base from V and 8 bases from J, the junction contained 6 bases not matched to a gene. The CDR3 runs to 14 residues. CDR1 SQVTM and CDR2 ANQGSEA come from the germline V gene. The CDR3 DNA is TGCAGCGTTGAAGTAGGGACAGGGGGTCAGGGCTACACCTTC. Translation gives CSVEVGTGGQGYTF.

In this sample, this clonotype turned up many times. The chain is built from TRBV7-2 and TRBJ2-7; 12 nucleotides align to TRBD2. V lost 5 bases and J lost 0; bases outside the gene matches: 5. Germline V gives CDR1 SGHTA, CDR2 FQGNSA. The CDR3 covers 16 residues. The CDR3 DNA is TGTGCCAGCAGCCCTCTAGCGGGGGGGAGCTCCTACGAGCAGTACTTC. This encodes CASSPLAGGSSYEQYF.